Presented here are 8 T cell receptor beta chains from one specimen sequenced in a study of blood T cell repertoires in COVID-19. The table came from immunoSEQ multiplex PCR; TCRdb's copy has only in-frame clones and leaves some out. In the table there are about 150,000 clones, around 91% of which are singletons. The sequencing sample was made of peripheral blood. The receptors come from an older woman with active COVID-19.

On this clone: A junction boundary mismatches the germline segment, possibly from a read error. The V and J genes are TRBV3-1 (or the pseudogene TRBV3-2) and TRBJ2-7; D may be TRBD1 (6 bases). Germline V CDR1 and CDR2: LGHDT, YNNKEL (reference sequence). CDR3 length equals 11 residues. Here the CDR3 reads CASSQTGKIDF. DNA for the CDR3: TGTGCCAGCAGCCAAACAGGGAAGATAGACTTC.

CDR3 DNA: TGTGCCAGTGGCGGGTATAGCTCCTACGAGCAGTACTTC. Amino acid sequence: CASGGYSSYEQYF. V usage is TRBV7-8 and J usage is TRBJ2-7; a weak D match, TRBD2 (5 bases). V was pared by 9 bases and J by 0 bases, with 12 bases between. The CDR3 sequence is 13 residues long. The V gene's germline CDR1 is SGHVS and CDR2 FQNEAQ.

The chain has TRBV5-1 and TRBJ2-5; D is possibly TRBD2 (6 bases). CDR1 SGHRS and CDR2 YFSETQ come from the germline V gene. Trimming left V 0 bases short and J 4 bases short, with 13 bases between. The CDR3 has 15 residues. CDR3 protein: CASSLGLVGGETQYF. CDR3 nucleotides: TGCGCCAGCAGCTTGGGGCTCGTGGGAGGAGAGACCCAGTACTTC.

The chain links TRBV11-2 to TRBJ2-1; D is uncertain. V was cut by 1 base and J by 9 bases, with 7 bases left in between. The CDR3 extends over 12 amino acids. Germline V gene data show CDR1 as SGHAT and CDR2 as FQNNGV. The CDR3 bases are TGTGCCAGCAGCTTAGTAAGAGGTGAGCAGTTCTTC. Its protein is CASSLVRGEQFF.

This clone has a single count. This rearrangement joins TRBV11-2 to TRBJ2-5; TRBD2 agrees at 8 bases. V gave up 4 bases and J gave up 10 bases; unmatched junction bases: 11. This CDR3 region has 14 residues. CDR1 and CDR2 from the germline V gene are SGHAT and FQNNGV. CDR3 DNA sequence: TGTGCCAGCAGCTCGCCCACGGGGGGGCAGGGCCAGTACTTC. Protein: CASSSPTGGQGQYF.

The chain employs TRBV9 and TRBJ2-7, with 10 positions matching TRBD2. Germline V gene lookup returns CDR1 SGDLS and CDR2 YYNGEE. Unmatched junction bases numbered 11, after V lost 0 bases and J lost 5 bases. The CDR3 runs to 17 residues. The CDR3 nucleotides read TGTGCCAGCAGCGTAGGACCCAGCGGGAGGGCCGAAGACGAGCAGTACTTC. Its translation is CASSVGPSGRAEDEQYF.

This clone was observed once. The CDR3 DNA reads TGTGCCAGGGGGAGAACCCGAACAGTGAACACCGGGGAGCTGTTTTTT. Its translation is CARGRTRTVNTGELFF. The chain has TRBV28 and TRBJ2-2, with a weak D call TRBD2 (5 bases). The V end was cut by 9 bases, the J end by 1 base, with 18 bases between. The V gene's germline CDR1 is MDHEN and CDR2 SYDVKM. CDR3 length: 16 amino acids. The full variable domain, with the rest looked up from reference TRBV28 and TRBJ2-2, is DVKVTQSSRYLVKRTGEKVFLECVQDMDHENMFWYRQDPGLGLRLIYFSYDVKMKEKGDIPEGYSVSREKKERFSLILESASTNQTSMYLCARGRTRTVNTGELFFGEGSRLTVL.

This chain links TRBV2 with TRBJ2-6; no firm D call. The CDR3 has 16 residues. V was trimmed by 4 bases and J by 0 bases, leaving 10 bases between them. Germline V lookup: CDR1 SNHLY, CDR2 FYNNEI. The CDR3 DNA sequence: TGTGCCAGCAGTGCTGCGGCTGTCTCTGGGGCCAACGTCCTGACTTTC. Translated, it gives CASSAAAVSGANVLTF.